The 28 T cell receptor beta chains given below trace back to one sample, sequenced in a study of blood T cell repertoires in COVID-19. Generated by immunoSEQ multiplex PCR, the TCRdb table keeps only in-frame clones and is missing some. The sample includes approximately 160,000 clones, roughly 80% seen only once; the top ten take about 8.3%. The sample consisted of peripheral blood. The receptors come from a man aged 55 to 70 with acute or convalescent COVID-19.

The chain joins TRBV6-5 to TRBJ2-1; 10 bases fit TRBD2. V lost 6 bases to trimming and J lost 4 bases; unmatched junction nucleotides: 6. The CDR3 loop spans 15 amino acids. CDR1 and CDR2 from the germline V gene are MNHEY and SVGAGI. CDR3 protein: CASSVSGGGYNEQFF. The CDR3 nucleotides are TGTGCCAGCAGCGTAAGCGGGGGGGGTTACAATGAGCAGTTCTTC.

This clone was seen a single time. This chain connects TRBV5-1 to TRBJ2-3; a possible D gene is TRBD1 (6 bases). V lost 5 bases and J 2 bases, leaving 15 bases between the germline ends. CDR3 length: 15 amino acids. Germline V gene sequence: CDR1 SGHRS, CDR2 YFSETQ. CDR3 DNA sequence: TGCGCCAGCAGGTCGCCCGACAGGAACACAGATACGCAGTATTTT. It is translated as CASRSPDRNTDTQYF.

V and J are TRBV6-5 and TRBJ1-2; 9 bases align to TRBD1. This CDR3 is 14 amino acids long. Unmatched junction bases numbered 6, after V lost 4 bases and J lost 6 bases. CDR1 is MNHEY and CDR2 is SVGAGI in the germline V gene. Here the CDR3 reads CASSSPGTGHGYTF. The CDR3 region has the DNA TGTGCCAGCAGTTCCCCCGGGACAGGGCATGGCTACACCTTC.

As DNA, the CDR3 is TGTGCCAGCCGGGACAGGGGGGCCTACGAGCAGTACTTC. It is translated as CASRDRGAYEQYF. The chain has TRBV2 and TRBJ2-7, with TRBD1 matching 11 bases. Germline V gene lookup returns CDR1 SNHLY and CDR2 FYNNEI. The CDR3 length is 13 residues. Germline trimming cut 8 bases from V and 2 bases from J; bases unmatched to any gene: 2.

This clone was counted between two and nine times. The genes are TRBV6-5 and TRBJ2-2; possible D gene TRBD1, 6 bases. The CDR3 length is 13 residues. CDR1 is MNHEY, CDR2 SVGAGI, per germline. Trimming shortened V by 6 bases and J by 6 bases, and 11 bases separated the two germline ends. CDR3: CASRFQGPGELFF. The CDR3 DNA reads as TGTGCCAGCAGATTCCAGGGGCCCGGGGAGCTGTTTTTT.

V and J are TRBV3-1 (or the pseudogene TRBV3-2) and TRBJ2-1; TRBD2 matches 14 bases. Germline V gene lookup returns CDR1 LGHDT and CDR2 YNNKEL (reference sequence). This CDR3 is 18 amino acids long. V gave up 0 bases and J gave up 2 bases; unmatched junction bases: 3. The CDR3 protein is CASSQDRLAGGPYNEQFF. In DNA form, the CDR3 reads TGTGCCAGCAGCCAAGATAGACTAGCGGGGGGGCCCTACAATGAGCAGTTCTTC.

The chain joins TRBV9 to TRBJ2-7; D is perhaps TRBD1 (5 bases). The CDR3 has 11 residues. The V end lost 4 bases, the J end lost 7 bases, and 9 bases lay between the germline ends. Germline loops: CDR1 SGDLS, CDR2 YYNGEE. CDR3 DNA sequence: TGTGCCAGCAGCCTCGACAGTGAGCAGTACTTC. Translation gives CASSLDSEQYF. Complete variable domain (other parts from reference TRBV9 and TRBJ2-7): DSGVTQTPKHLITATGQRVTLRCSPRSGDLSVYWYQQSLDQGLQFLIQYYNGEERAKGNILERFSAQQFPDLHSELNLSSLELGDSALYFCASSLDSEQYFGPGTRLTVT.

In this sample, this clone turned up once. The V gene is TRBV6-6, the J gene TRBJ1-1; weak D call: TRBD1 (5 bases). V was pared by 4 bases and J by 0 bases, with 9 bases between. The CDR3 covers 14 residues. CDR1 is MNHNY and CDR2 is SVGAGI in the germline V gene (reference sequence). The CDR3 DNA follows: TGTGCCAGCAGTTCAATCAGGGTGAACACTGAAGCTTTCTTT. Its protein product is CASSSIRVNTEAFF.

The CDR3 spells CASRLRAQPPGQFYEQYF. The CDR3 region has the DNA TGTGCAAGTCGCTTAAGAGCGCAACCTCCGGGACAGTTTTACGAGCAGTACTTC. The rearrangement links TRBV12-2 to TRBJ2-7; TRBD1, the D gene given by the table, was not confirmed from the DNA. TRBV12-2 is an annotated pseudogene. The CDR3 length is 18 residues.

J is TRBJ2-7 and V is TRBV19; tentatively, D is TRBD1 (5 bases). CDR1 and CDR2 (germline): LNHDA, SQIVND (reference sequence). The CDR3 spans 13 residues. Trimming pared 5 bases from V and 3 bases from J, leaving 11 bases between. Here the CDR3 reads CASSLRTSYEQYF. As DNA, the CDR3 is TGTGCCAGTAGTTTAAGGACAAGCTACGAGCAGTACTTC.

The V gene is TRBV6-5, the J gene TRBJ2-7; D possibly corresponds to TRBD1 (5 bases). Trimming pared 7 bases from V and 0 bases from J, leaving 13 bases between. Per germline, CDR1 MNHEY and CDR2 SVGAGI. There are 14 residues in the CDR3. In DNA, the CDR3 is TGTGCCAGCACCCGAACAGGAGACTCCTACGAGCAGTACTTC. Amino acids: CASTRTGDSYEQYF.

The chain is built from TRBV6-6 and TRBJ1-2, with D perhaps matching TRBD1 (5 bases). V dropped 0 bases and J dropped 5 bases, with 10 bases sitting between them. Germline lookup yields CDR1 MNHNY and CDR2 SVGAGI (reference sequence). The CDR3 consists of 14 residues. The CDR3 is CASSYSGGVYGYTF. For the CDR3, the DNA is TGTGCCAGCAGTTACTCTGGGGGGGTATATGGCTACACCTTC.

This chain links TRBV4-3 with TRBJ1-4, with D hard to call. The germline V gene encodes CDR1 LGHNA and CDR2 YSLEER. The CDR3 extends over 19 amino acids. V dropped 0 bases and J dropped 0 bases, with 17 bases sitting between them. CDR3 DNA sequence: TGCGCCAGCAGCCAAGATCGAGGAGCCTCGGAGGCAACTAATGAAAAACTGTTTTTT. Translation gives CASSQDRGASEATNEKLFF.

V gene TRBV6-2 or TRBV6-3 combines with J gene TRBJ1-5, with D possibly matching TRBD1 (6 bases). CDR3 size: 15 residues. Trimming stripped 7 bases from V and 0 bases from J, with 13 bases between. Germline CDR1 and CDR2: MNHEY and SVGEGT. Written as DNA, the CDR3 is TGTGCCAGCACCCCGACAGGATTTAGCAATCAGCCCCAGCATTTT. As protein: CASTPTGFSNQPQHF.

This rearrangement joins TRBV5-6 to TRBJ1-3; 7 nucleotides match TRBD1. J gave up 10 bases and V 4 bases, and 11 bases lay outside the gene matches. Germline values: CDR1 SGHDT, CDR2 YYEEEE. CDR3 length equals 14 residues. The CDR3 spells CASSTGTAKGTIYF. DNA for the CDR3: TGTGCCAGCAGCACGGGGACAGCTAAAGGGACCATATATTTT.

The V call is TRBV7-6, the J call TRBJ2-1, with TRBD1 identical over 8 bases. The trim removed 5 bases at V and 5 bases at J, leaving 11 bases unmatched. Germline assignment: CDR1 SGHVS and CDR2 FNYEAQ. The CDR3 consists of 16 residues. In nucleotides, the CDR3 is TGTGCCAGCAGCCCCCCCAGGGGGCGAGGGAACAATGAGCAGTTCTTC. It translates to CASSPPRGRGNNEQFF.

V usage is TRBV6-5 and J usage is TRBJ1-1; D might be TRBD1 (6 bases). In germline, CDR1 is MNHEY, CDR2 SVGAGI. The CDR3 is 13 amino acids. V lost 7 bases and J 1 base, leaving 10 bases between the germline ends. CDR3 loop: CASTLTGNTEAFF. The CDR3, as DNA: TGTGCCAGCACCTTGACAGGGAACACTGAAGCTTTCTTT.

The chain employs TRBV13 and TRBJ2-3; D is unresolved. The CDR3 is 14 amino acids. V shed 5 bases and J shed 0 bases, with 9 bases lying between them. Germline values: CDR1 PRHDT, CDR2 FYEKMQ (reference sequence). The CDR3 coding sequence is TGTGCCAGCAGCCCCCTCACTAGCACAGATACGCAGTATTTT. Translating gives CASSPLTSTDTQYF.

V is TRBV9 and J is TRBJ2-7; D is perhaps TRBD1 (5 bases). The V end was cut by 0 bases, the J end by 3 bases, with 10 bases between. The CDR3 contains 14 residues. From germline, CDR1 is SGDLS and CDR2 YYNGEE. The chain's CDR3 is CASSVEDNYYEQYF. The CDR3 DNA follows: TGTGCCAGCAGCGTAGAGGACAACTACTACGAGCAGTACTTC. Supplemented by reference TRBV9 and TRBJ2-7, the full variable domain reads DSGVTQTPKHLITATGQRVTLRCSPRSGDLSVYWYQQSLDQGLQFLIQYYNGEERAKGNILERFSAQQFPDLHSELNLSSLELGDSALYFCASSVEDNYYEQYFGPGTRLTVT.

The chain couples TRBV7-9 to TRBJ2-7; 8 positions agree with TRBD1. CDR1 is SEHNR and CDR2 is FQNEAQ in the germline V gene (reference sequence). J lost 1 base, V lost 1 base, and 6 bases had no gene match. The CDR3 contains 16 residues. The CDR3 here is CASSLDGQGASYEQYF. The CDR3 nucleotides read TGTGCCAGCAGCTTAGATGGGCAGGGGGCATCCTACGAGCAGTACTTC.

The chain recombines TRBV6-2 or TRBV6-3 with TRBJ2-5, with 9 positions matching TRBD2. This CDR3 region has 18 residues. V dropped 5 bases and J dropped 0; count of bases not matched to a gene: 13. Per germline, CDR1 MNHEY and CDR2 SVGEGT. CDR3 residues: CASSPREVSGGYQETQYF. The DNA for the CDR3 is TGTGCCAGCAGTCCCCGGGAGGTTAGCGGGGGTTACCAAGAGACCCAGTACTTC.

This clone has only a few counts. This chain joins TRBV30 and TRBJ2-5, with D possibly matching TRBD1 (6 bases). The length of the CDR3 is 13 residues. V was pared by 4 bases and J by 2 bases, with 11 bases between. Germline V gene lookup returns CDR1 GTSNPN and CDR2 SVGIG (reference sequence). This chain's CDR3 is CAWNRDRQETQYF. The DNA for the CDR3 is TGTGCCTGGAACAGGGACCGGCAAGAGACCCAGTACTTC.

In this sample, this clone turned up a few times. The chain links TRBV27 to TRBJ2-7; 8 bases match TRBD1. This CDR3 has 16 amino acids. Germline loops: CDR1 MNHEY, CDR2 SMNVEV (reference sequence). V lost 5 bases to trimming and J lost 3 bases; unmatched junction nucleotides: 12. The chain's CDR3 is CASSDSGGKGLYEQYF. DNA of the CDR3: TGTGCCAGCAGTGATTCAGGGGGCAAGGGCCTCTACGAGCAGTACTTC.

The chain uses TRBV9 and TRBJ2-1; D is perhaps TRBD2 (5 bases). The germline V gene encodes CDR1 SGDLS and CDR2 YYNGEE. This CDR3 contains 15 residues. V was shortened by 0 bases and J by 0 bases, with 7 bases between the two germline ends. CDR3 amino acids: CASSVEAVSYNEQFF. In DNA, the CDR3 is TGTGCCAGCAGCGTAGAAGCGGTCTCCTACAATGAGCAGTTCTTC.

The J gene is TRBJ1-1, the V gene TRBV27; D gene uncertain. V was pared by 4 bases and J by 5 bases, with 14 bases between. The CDR3 covers 14 residues. Germline CDR1 is MNHEY and CDR2 is SMNVEV (reference sequence). CDR3 coding DNA: TGTGCCAGCAGTTCGCCTTCCATGAGAACTGAAGCTTTCTTT. Translation: CASSSPSMRTEAFF.

The chain is built from TRBV18 and TRBJ2-1, with 9 positions matching TRBD1. V was pared by 6 bases and J by 8 bases, with 17 bases of the junction left unmatched. Germline-derived CDR1 and CDR2 are KGHSH and LQKENI. CDR3 length equals 17 residues. CDR3 sequence (DNA): TGTGCCAGCTCGGGAGCAAGATCCGGGACAGGGTCCTATGAGCAGTTCTTC. This codes for CASSGARSGTGSYEQFF.

The gene calls are TRBV19 and TRBJ2-4; the match to TRBD1 covers 9 bases. Per the germline V gene, CDR1 is LNHDA and CDR2 is SQIVND (reference sequence). J was trimmed by 5 bases and V by 10 bases; bases with no gene match: 15. The CDR3 consists of 16 residues. The CDR3 DNA follows: TGTGCCACCAGACCCCTTAACAGGGGGCTGGAAAACATTCAGTACTTC. Translated: CATRPLNRGLENIQYF.

The rearrangement joins TRBV5-4 to TRBJ1-2; no clear D gene. The CDR3 totals 13 residues. Germline-derived CDR1 and CDR2 are SGHNT and YYREEE (reference sequence). The V and J ends lost 0 bases and 3 bases respectively, with 6 bases between them. CDR3 coding DNA: TGTGCCAGCAGCTTGGCGGGGTACTATGGCTACACCTTC. It yields the protein CASSLAGYYGYTF.